The 27 T cell receptor beta chains below all came from one sample that was sequenced in a study of cytomegalovirus exposure and HLA in healthy donors. PCR used 60 Vbeta primers and 13 Jbeta primers. Repertoires were generated with immunoSEQ multiplex PCR, while TCRdb's copy carries only in-frame clones and drops some. The data hold about 200,000 clones, with around four fifths observed a single time. The sequencing input was PBMCs. Source of these receptors: a woman in her thirties or forties in good health and CMV-seronegative.

This sequence joins TRBV9 and TRBJ2-5; 8 nucleotides align to TRBD2. Germline V gene lookup returns CDR1 SGDLS and CDR2 YYNGEE. The CDR3 has 15 residues. The junction had 7 bases not matched to a gene; V was cut back by 4 bases and J by 2 bases. The CDR3: CASSPTVAGQETQYF. Written as DNA, the CDR3 is TGTGCCAGCAGCCCTACCGTAGCGGGGCAAGAGACCCAGTACTTC.

This chain joins TRBV5-4 and TRBJ2-7; D is possibly TRBD2 (6 bases). The CDR3 covers 14 residues. CDR1 and CDR2 (germline): SGHNT, YYREEE (reference sequence). Trimming removed 4 bases at V and 3 bases at J, with 14 bases between. CDR3 bases: TGTGCCAGCAGCCCGTCCGGGAGTCGCTACGAGCAGTACTTC. Translated, it gives CASSPSGSRYEQYF.

This chain joins TRBV5-4 and TRBJ2-7; 9 positions match TRBD1. V shed 3 bases, J shed 3 bases, and the junction held 4 bases outside the gene matches. Per the germline V gene, CDR1 is SGHNT and CDR2 is YYREEE (reference sequence). The CDR3 spans 14 residues. The CDR3 sequence is CASSSDRGHYEQYF. The CDR3, as DNA: TGTGCCAGCAGCTCGGACAGGGGACACTACGAGCAGTACTTC. The full variable domain, in which reference TRBV5-4 and TRBJ2-7 provide the parts outside the CDR3, is ETGVTQSPTHLIKTRGQQVTLRCSSQSGHNTVSWYQQALGQGPQFIFQYYREEENGRGNFPPRFSGLQFPNYSSELNVNALELDDSALYLCASSSDRGHYEQYFGPGTRLTVT.

This sequence joins TRBV10-1 and TRBJ2-7; 9 positions match TRBD1. The germline V gene encodes CDR1 WNHNN and CDR2 SYGVQD (reference sequence). This CDR3 spans 15 amino acids. With V trimmed by 8 bases and J by 5 bases, 13 bases remained unmatched. The CDR3 DNA is TGCGCCAGCGGACCTTACGGGACAGGGCTCGACGAGCAGTACTTC. Amino acids: CASGPYGTGLDEQYF.

The V call is TRBV30, the J call TRBJ2-7, with 7 positions matching TRBD2. CDR1 and CDR2 (germline): GTSNPN, SVGIG (reference sequence). This CDR3 region has 15 residues. With 3 bases clipped from V and 2 bases from J, the junction kept 10 bases outside the gene matches. CDR3 sequence (DNA): TGTGCCTGGAGCGTGGGAGGGAGTAACCCCTACGAGCAGTACTTC. Encoded protein: CAWSVGGSNPYEQYF. Variable domain in full (rest from reference TRBV30 and TRBJ2-7): SQTIHQWPATLVQPVGSPLSLECTVEGTSNPNLYWYRQAAGRGLQLLFYSVGIGQISSEVPQNLSASRPQDRQFILSSKKLLLSDSGFYLCAWSVGGSNPYEQYFGPGTRLTVT.

The chain recombines TRBV5-4 with TRBJ2-1, with 10 bases fitting TRBD2. Germline V gives CDR1 SGHNT, CDR2 YYREEE (reference sequence). V lost 5 bases and J lost 3; bases outside the gene matches: 2. The CDR3 is 14 residues long. The CDR3 sequence: CASSTSGVYNEQFF. Here the CDR3 DNA reads TGTGCCAGCAGTACTAGCGGGGTCTACAATGAGCAGTTCTTC.

In this sample, this clone turned up once. V usage is TRBV6-4 and J usage is TRBJ1-1, with D maybe TRBD1 (5 bases). Germline-derived CDR1 and CDR2 are MRHNA and SNTAGT. Trimming cost V 6 bases and J 1 base, with 12 bases left between them. The CDR3 is 14 amino acids. CDR3 DNA: TGTGCCAGCAGGTTGGGGGGTACGAACACTGAAGCTTTCTTT. Amino acid sequence: CASRLGGTNTEAFF.

The rearrangement uses TRBV9 and TRBJ2-7, with TRBD2 identical over 11 bases. The CDR3 spans 15 residues. The V and J ends lost 0 bases and 3 bases, in that order; junction bases with no gene match: 2. CDR1 SGDLS and CDR2 YYNGEE come from the germline V gene. For the CDR3, the DNA is TGTGCCAGCAGCGTAGAGGGGACTAGCGGCTACGAGCAGTACTTC. This encodes CASSVEGTSGYEQYF.

The rearrangement uses TRBV28 and TRBJ1-2; D is ambiguous. This CDR3 region has 13 residues. Trimming pared 6 bases from V and 0 bases from J, leaving 8 bases between. The germline CDR1 and CDR2 sequences are MDHEN and SYDVKM. The CDR3 spells CASRSPTNYGYTF. CDR3 nucleotides: TGTGCCAGCAGGTCCCCCACTAACTATGGCTACACCTTC.

This clone has just a few counts. The gene calls are TRBV2 and TRBJ1-1; possible D gene TRBD1, 5 bases. V shed 5 bases and J shed 8 bases, with 15 bases lying between them. The CDR3 sequence is 13 residues long. Germline V CDR1 and CDR2: SNHLY, FYNNEI. The CDR3 region has the DNA TGTGCCAGCAGTACCCAAGGGACTCAGGAAGCTTTCTTT. Translation gives CASSTQGTQEAFF.

This clone has just one count. The CDR3 loop reads CASSLAGTGGLNYGYTF. The CDR3 DNA reads as TGCGCCAGCAGCTTAGCCGGGACAGGGGGTTTGAACTATGGCTACACCTTC. The gene calls are TRBV5-1 and TRBJ1-2; 11 positions match TRBD1. The CDR3 length is 17 residues. V lost 2 bases and J lost 2; bases outside the gene matches: 8. Germline CDR1 and CDR2: SGHRS and YFSETQ.

The chain has TRBV4-2 and TRBJ1-2, with a possible D match to TRBD1 (5 bases). Trimming shortened V by 3 bases and J by 4 bases, and 12 bases separated the two germline ends. Germline V lookup: CDR1 LGHNA, CDR2 YNFKEQ. CDR3 length: 14 amino acids. The DNA of the CDR3 is TGTGCCAGCAGCCACACAGACAGCTCCTATGGCTACACCTTC. Its protein product is CASSHTDSSYGYTF.

The chain employs TRBV9 and TRBJ2-7, with 14 bases identical to TRBD2. V was clipped by 2 bases and J by 7 bases; unmatched bases: 5. CDR3 length equals 15 residues. Per the germline V gene, CDR1 is SGDLS and CDR2 is YYNGEE. The CDR3 loop reads CASSVLGLAGEEQYF. The CDR3 coding sequence is TGTGCCAGCAGCGTTCTGGGACTAGCGGGAGAGGAGCAGTACTTC.

The chain employs TRBV2 and TRBJ2-5; no clear D. The germline V gene has CDR1 SNHLY and CDR2 FYNNEI. V lost 1 base and J 1 base, leaving 10 bases between the germline ends. This CDR3 contains 15 residues. CDR3 bases: TGTGCCAGCAGTGAAGTGGCAGGCACCCAAGAGACCCAGTACTTC. It yields the protein CASSEVAGTQETQYF.

The rearrangement joins TRBV13 to TRBJ2-1; 12 bases match TRBD2. The CDR3 runs 12 residues. Germline CDR1 reads PRHDT; CDR2 reads FYEKMQ (reference sequence). Trimming took 8 bases from V and 9 from J; bases not matched to a gene: 2. DNA of the CDR3: TGTGCCAGCCGGACTAGCGGGATTGAGCAGTTCTTC. It codes for CASRTSGIEQFF.

The chain is built from TRBV5-5 and TRBJ1-1, with 11 bases fitting TRBD1. This CDR3 has 18 residues. V shed 4 bases and J 0 bases; nucleotides not matched to a gene: 11. Germline values: CDR1 SGHKS, CDR2 YYEKEE (reference sequence). The CDR3 coding sequence is TGTGCCAGCAGCAAGACCGGGACAGGGGGTTTCTTGAACACTGAAGCTTTCTTT. As protein: CASSKTGTGGFLNTEAFF. Full variable domain (outside the CDR3, taken from reference TRBV5-5 and TRBJ1-1): DAGVTQSPTHLIKTRGQQVTLRCSPISGHKSVSWYQQVLGQGPQFIFQYYEKEERGRGNFPDRFSARQFPNYSSELNVNALLLGDSALYLCASSKTGTGGFLNTEAFFGQGTRLTVV.

This sequence joins TRBV28 and TRBJ1-1; 9 nucleotides match TRBD1. The germline CDR1 and CDR2 sequences are MDHEN and SYDVKM. CDR3 length: 14 residues. V was clipped by 7 bases and J by 5 bases; unmatched bases: 8. This CDR3 is CASTTGGAVTEAFF. The DNA of the CDR3 is TGTGCCAGCACCACAGGGGGCGCGGTGACTGAAGCTTTCTTT.

V is TRBV30 and J is TRBJ1-1; D is unclear. The germline gives CDR1 GTSNPN, CDR2 SVGIG (reference sequence). CDR3 length: 14 residues. V lost 1 base, J lost 1 base, and 10 bases lay in between. This CDR3 reads CAWSAFDSNTEAFF. The CDR3, as DNA: TGTGCCTGGAGTGCTTTCGACTCGAACACTGAAGCTTTCTTT.

This clone showed up just once. The rearrangement uses TRBV15 and TRBJ2-3; tentative D call: TRBD1 (6 bases). The CDR3 runs to 15 residues. Germline CDR1 and CDR2: LNHNV and YYDKDF (reference sequence). V was cut by 7 bases and J by 0 bases, with 14 bases left in between. The CDR3 DNA follows: TGTGCCACCAAGGAGCAGGGGCCCAGCACAGATACGCAGTATTTT. Translated, it gives CATKEQGPSTDTQYF.

V is TRBV27 and J is TRBJ2-1; D is ambiguous. CDR1 MNHEY and CDR2 SMNVEV come from the germline V gene (reference sequence). This CDR3 has 15 residues. Trimming pared 6 bases from V and 4 bases from J, leaving 16 bases between. CDR3 amino acids: CASSLGMASYNEQFF. CDR3 DNA: TGTGCCAGCAGCCTAGGAATGGCCTCTTACAATGAGCAGTTCTTC.

V and J are TRBV7-9 and TRBJ2-7, with a weak D call TRBD1 (5 bases). CDR3 size: 15 residues. V lost 3 bases and J lost 1, with 13 bases in between. Germline lookup yields CDR1 SEHNR and CDR2 FQNEAQ (reference sequence). The CDR3 DNA sequence: TGTGCCAGCAGCTTTGGACACCCAGATTCCTACGAGCAGTACTTC. It specifies CASSFGHPDSYEQYF.

This clone was found a few times. The chain has TRBV20-1 and TRBJ1-5; D remains unclear. CDR1 DFQATT and CDR2 SNEGSKA come from the germline V gene (reference sequence). V dropped 7 bases and J dropped 6 bases, with 7 bases sitting between them. This CDR3 is 10 amino acids long. The CDR3 bases are TGCAGTGTCGAGGGTCAGCCCCAGCATTTT. Translation: CSVEGQPQHF.

The V gene is TRBV28, the J gene TRBJ1-5; the D is unclear. Trimming stripped 7 bases from V and 4 bases from J, with 20 bases between. The V gene's germline CDR1 is MDHEN and CDR2 SYDVKM. The CDR3 has 16 amino acids. Here the CDR3 DNA reads TGTGCCAGCACCGAATACCGGGTCACAAATAATCAGCCCCAGCATTTT. It codes for CASTEYRVTNNQPQHF.

The rearrangement links TRBV9 to TRBJ2-2; TRBD2 might be the D (5 bases). Germline CDR1 SGDLS, CDR2 YYNGEE. The germline V and J ends were trimmed by 4 bases and 5 bases, with 18 bases remaining between them. The CDR3 runs to 16 residues. In nucleotides, the CDR3 is TGTGCCAGCAGCCCTGAGGAGGCCCTGAGAACCGGGGAGCTGTTTTTT. Protein: CASSPEEALRTGELFF. The entire variable domain, with the rest obtained from reference TRBV9 and TRBJ2-2, is as follows: DSGVTQTPKHLITATGQRVTLRCSPRSGDLSVYWYQQSLDQGLQFLIQYYNGEERAKGNILERFSAQQFPDLHSELNLSSLELGDSALYFCASSPEEALRTGELFFGEGSRLTVL.

The table lists this clone with a few counts. One junction end does not reproduce the germline sequence, and a read error may be involved. The J gene is TRBJ1-2, the V gene TRBV7-9; 7 bases align to TRBD1. The CDR3 length is 16 residues. The germline V gene encodes CDR1 SEHNR and CDR2 FQNEAQ (reference sequence). The CDR3 is CSSSLAGTVVGHGYTF. CDR3 bases: TGTTCCAGCAGCTTAGCGGGGACAGTGGTGGGACATGGCTACACCTTC.

The CDR3 nucleotides read TGTGCCAGCAGTTTTTTTCAGGGGGCCTACGAGCAGTACTTC. Its protein product is CASSFFQGAYEQYF. The chain combines TRBV27 with TRBJ2-7; TRBD1 matches at 7 bases. There are 14 residues in the CDR3. CDR1 MNHEY and CDR2 SMNVEV come from the germline V gene (reference sequence). Germline trimming cut 3 bases from V and 2 bases from J; bases unmatched to any gene: 4.

The V gene is TRBV6-1, the J gene TRBJ1-2; D perhaps matches TRBD1 (6 bases). V was shortened by 3 bases and J by 5 bases, with 16 bases between the two germline ends. This CDR3 has 15 residues. Germline V gene sequence: CDR1 MNHNS, CDR2 SASEGT. This CDR3 is CASSETQGRGYGYTF. The CDR3, as DNA: TGTGCCAGCAGTGAGACTCAGGGGAGAGGGTATGGCTACACCTTC.